Below, one T cell receptor (beta chain) is given with its context. Its antigen is still unknown. TCRdb fed the 5' RACE reads into MiXCR, producing one record per CDR3 protein. The data contain roughly 7,200 distinct CDR3 sequences, about 19% of them singletons. Time point noted: sample taken at primary tumor resection. This sample was included in a study of spatial heterogeneity in lung cancer. General study findings and limits: One measure, the expanded intratumoral alpha and beta TCR count, tracked tumor mutation counts.

The CDR3 covers 14 residues. Germline-derived CDR1 and CDR2 are SGHAT and FQNNGV. V was pared by 4 bases and J by 4 bases, with 14 bases between. V gene TRBV11-2 combines with J gene TRBJ2-7; D possibly matches TRBD1 or TRBD2 (6 bases each). The sample was lung tumor tissue, taken at surgery. The sequence derives from a female donor with early-stage non-small cell lung cancer. The CDR3 spells CASSSRSGAYEQYF. CDR3 DNA: TGTGCCAGCAGCTCCCGGTCGGGGGCTTACGAGCAGTACTTC.